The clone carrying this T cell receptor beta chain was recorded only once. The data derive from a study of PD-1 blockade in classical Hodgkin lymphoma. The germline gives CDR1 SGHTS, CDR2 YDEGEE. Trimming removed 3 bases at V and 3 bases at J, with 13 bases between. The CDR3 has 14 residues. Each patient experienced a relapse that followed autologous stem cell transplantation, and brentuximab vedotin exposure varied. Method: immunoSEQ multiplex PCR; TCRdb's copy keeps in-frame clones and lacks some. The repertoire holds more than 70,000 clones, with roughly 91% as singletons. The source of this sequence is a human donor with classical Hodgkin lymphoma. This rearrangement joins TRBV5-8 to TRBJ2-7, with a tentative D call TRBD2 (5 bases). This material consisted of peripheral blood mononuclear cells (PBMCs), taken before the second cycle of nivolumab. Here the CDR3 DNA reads TGTGCCAGCAGCTCTGGACTCGGCGTCTACGAGCAGTACTTC. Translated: CASSSGLGVYEQYF.